The source of this T cell receptor (beta chain) is a study of cytomegalovirus exposure and HLA in healthy donors. The study, taken as a whole, reports: Most TCR sequences proved rare, with some public TCRs found in many donors. In an earlier analysis, most TCR beta V segments were productive about 87% or about 30% of the time. There were several of the most significant clusters that appeared linked to common viral pathogens in a later analysis.

At sampling all donors were nominally healthy, likely with unrecorded immune exposures. Concerning this clone itself: Its antigen remains unknown.

PCR amplification relied on 60 Vbeta primers (plus 13 Jbeta primers). Generated by immunoSEQ multiplex PCR, the TCRdb table keeps only in-frame clones and is missing some. Of 98,000 or so clones in the sample, approximately 76% were seen once. V lost 3 bases and J lost 10, with 9 bases in between. Germline CDR1 and CDR2: DFQATT and SNEGSKA (reference sequence). The CDR3 is made up of 11 amino acids. Sequencing was carried out using PBMCs. This rearrangement joins TRBV20-1 to TRBJ2-2; maybe TRBD1 (6 bases). This sequence originates from a woman under 30 in good health and CMV-seropositive. This chain's CDR3 is CSASRGKELFF. CDR3 bases: TGCAGTGCTAGTAGGGGGAAGGAGCTGTTTTTT.